The sequence of this TCR beta chain was determined in a study of T cells in Graves' hyperthyroidism and ophthalmopathy. Overall study: Peripheral blood was secured at the point of initial diagnosis, before any treatment. Study conclusions and caveats: Most clonotypes expanded in thyroid above 0.001 were likewise present in blood.

There are many counts of this clonotype. Its matching antigen is unknown. Amplified regions were TCR beta CDR3 sequences from RNA transcripts. An initial round of RT-PCR targeting the TCR CDR3 relied on the HTBI primer set. TCRdb analysed the multiplex PCR reads with MiXCR anew, one entry per CDR3 protein. Here the sample spans hundreds of thousands of distinct CDR3 sequences, roughly 14% being singletons. The CDR3 has 15 residues. V lost 2 bases and J 2 bases, leaving 10 bases between the germline ends. Germline V gene lookup returns CDR1 KGHDR and CDR2 SFDVKD. Disease duration under 2 months; hyperthyroidism patients were aged 18 to 65. Each diagnosis was grounded in clinical symptoms, serum thyroxine and TRAb, thyroid ultrasound, and orbital computed tomography.

The chain joins TRBV24-1 to TRBJ2-3, with D possibly being TRBD1 (6 bases). This TCR came from a woman in her 30s with Graves' hyperthyroidism that later progressed to Graves' ophthalmopathy. Sequenced sample: blood. The CDR3 nucleotides read TGTGCCACCAGTGATTCGCAGGGGACCACAGATACGCAGTATTTT. Protein sequence: CATSDSQGTTDTQYF.